This TCR beta chain appears in the sequencing data of a study of glioma-infiltrating T cells. In its sample, this clonotype was seen many times. Antigen: not known. The germline gives CDR1 SNHLY, CDR2 FYNNEI. V lost 6 bases to trimming and J lost 2 bases, with 13 bases between them. The CDR3 length is 15 residues. Study-level findings and limits: Only very few CDR3 sequences appeared in both tissue and blood. Non-neoplastic patients had below-expected tissue-blood divergence, while all gliomas exceeded expectation.

The iRepertoire nested amplicon-rescue multiplex PCR amplified TCR alpha and beta CDR3s from RNA. One-step reverse transcription and amplification started from approximately 100-400 ng of tissue mRNA or PBMC total RNA. TCRdb analysed the multiplex PCR reads with MiXCR anew, one entry per CDR3 protein. The data hold fewer than 90,000 distinct CDR3 sequences, with around a quarter observed a single time. This chain links TRBV2 with TRBJ1-4; a weak D match, TRBD1 (6 bases). Sequencing input: glioma tissue, nonneoplastic brain tissue, or PBMCs (not recorded which). The receptor comes from a human donor with low-grade glioma or glioblastoma, undergoing nonglioma brain surgery, or in good health (not recorded which). CDR3 in DNA: TGTGCCAGCAGGACCCAGGGACATACTAATGAAAAACTGTTTTTT. It specifies CASRTQGHTNEKLFF.